This T cell receptor (beta chain) was identified during a study of somatic mutations in cytotoxic T cells in rheumatoid arthritis. Looking at the study overall: Flow-sorting brought some V beta antibody-stained T-cell populations to nearly 100% purity, V beta1+ cells sequenced for TCRB among them.

TCRdb keeps only in-frame clones here, not all; method: immunoSEQ multiplex PCR. The sample has about 19,000 clones, 85% seen once. Study-level findings and limits: Between rheumatoid arthritis patients and age-matched healthy controls, CD8+ T-cell clonality showed no significant difference. Some patients, about an eighth of the 65, had a largest CD8+ clone that exceeded 20% of CD8+ cells.

Separation of CD4+ and CD8+ cells was performed by positive magnetic bead selection, and purity was verified by flow cytometry. The CDR3 consists of 17 residues. Germline values: CDR1 MGHRA, CDR2 YSYEKL. Trimming removed 4 bases from V and 4 bases from J, with 22 bases in between. This clone was counted only a few times. The antigen is undetermined. The origin of this receptor is a woman aged 40 to 49 with rheumatoid arthritis. The chain carries TRBV4-1 and TRBJ1-1; no clear D. Sequenced sample: CD8+ T cells sorted from blood. The CDR3 DNA is TGCGCCAGCAGCCCTCTCCTGGGAGGGAAGGAGGGCACTGAAGCTTTCTTT. It is translated as CASSPLLGGKEGTEAFF.